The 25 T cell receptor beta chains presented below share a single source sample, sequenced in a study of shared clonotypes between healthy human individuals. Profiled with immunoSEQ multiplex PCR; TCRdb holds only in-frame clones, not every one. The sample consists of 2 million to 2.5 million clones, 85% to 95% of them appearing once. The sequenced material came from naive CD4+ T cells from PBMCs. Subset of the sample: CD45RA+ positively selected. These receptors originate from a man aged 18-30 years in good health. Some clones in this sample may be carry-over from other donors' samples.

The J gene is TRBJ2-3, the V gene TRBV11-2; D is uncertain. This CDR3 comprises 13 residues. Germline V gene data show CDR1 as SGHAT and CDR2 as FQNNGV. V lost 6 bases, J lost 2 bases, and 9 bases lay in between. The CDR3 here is CASSPEATDTQYF. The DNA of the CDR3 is TGTGCCAGCAGTCCTGAGGCCACAGATACGCAGTATTTT. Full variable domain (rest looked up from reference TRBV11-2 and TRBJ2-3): EAGVAQSPRYKIIEKRQSVAFWCNPISGHATLYWYQQILGQGPKLLIQFQNNGVVDDSQLPKDRFSAERLKGVDSTLKIQPAKLEDSAVYLCASSPEATDTQYFGPGTRLTVL.

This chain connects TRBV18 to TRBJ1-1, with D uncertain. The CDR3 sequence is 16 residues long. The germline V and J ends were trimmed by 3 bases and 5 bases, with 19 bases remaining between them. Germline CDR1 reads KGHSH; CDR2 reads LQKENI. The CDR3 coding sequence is TGTGCCAGCTCACCGGGAGGGCTGGGTGTCAAAACTGAAGCTTTCTTT. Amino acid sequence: CASSPGGLGVKTEAFF.

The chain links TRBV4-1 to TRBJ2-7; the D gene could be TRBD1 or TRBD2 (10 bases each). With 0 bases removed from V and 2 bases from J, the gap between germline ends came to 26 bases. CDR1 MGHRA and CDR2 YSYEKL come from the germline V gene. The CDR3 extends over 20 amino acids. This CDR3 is CASSQDKGDRGLAGAYEQYF. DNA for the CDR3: TGCGCCAGCAGCCAAGATAAGGGGGACAGGGGCCTAGCGGGAGCCTACGAGCAGTACTTC.

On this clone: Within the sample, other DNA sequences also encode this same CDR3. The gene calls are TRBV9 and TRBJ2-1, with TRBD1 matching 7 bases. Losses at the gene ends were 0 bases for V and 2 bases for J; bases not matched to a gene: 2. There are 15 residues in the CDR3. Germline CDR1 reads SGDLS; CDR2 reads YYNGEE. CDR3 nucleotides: TGTGCCAGCAGCGTAGGCCAGGGGGCCTACAATGAGCAGTTCTTC. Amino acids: CASSVGQGAYNEQFF. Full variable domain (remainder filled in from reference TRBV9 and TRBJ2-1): DSGVTQTPKHLITATGQRVTLRCSPRSGDLSVYWYQQSLDQGLQFLIQYYNGEERAKGNILERFSAQQFPDLHSELNLSSLELGDSALYFCASSVGQGAYNEQFFGPGTRLTVL.

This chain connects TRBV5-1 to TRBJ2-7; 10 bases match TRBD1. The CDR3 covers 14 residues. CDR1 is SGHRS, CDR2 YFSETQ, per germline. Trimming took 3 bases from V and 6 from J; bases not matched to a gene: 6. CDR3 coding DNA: TGCGCCAGCAGCTACGCCGGGACAGGGGCCGAGCAGTACTTC. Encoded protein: CASSYAGTGAEQYF.

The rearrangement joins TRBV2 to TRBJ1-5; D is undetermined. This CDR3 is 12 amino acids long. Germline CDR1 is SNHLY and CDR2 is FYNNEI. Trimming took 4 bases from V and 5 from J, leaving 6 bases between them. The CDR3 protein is CASSVGYQPQHF. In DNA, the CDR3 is TGTGCCAGCAGTGTGGGGTATCAGCCCCAGCATTTT. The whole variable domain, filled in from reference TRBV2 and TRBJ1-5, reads EPEVTQTPSHQVTQMGQEVILRCVPISNHLYFYWYRQILGQKVEFLVSFYNNEISEKSEIFDDQFSVERPDGSNFTLKIRSTKLEDSAMYFCASSVGYQPQHFGDGTRLSIL.

In nucleotides, the CDR3 is TGTGCCAGCTCACCCGGACTAGCGGGGTCTGTCACCGGGGAGCTGTTTTTT. This sequence encodes CASSPGLAGSVTGELFF. The chain recombines TRBV18 with TRBJ2-2; 12 bases are shared with TRBD2. Per germline, CDR1 KGHSH and CDR2 LQKENI. The CDR3 covers 17 residues. Trimming removed 3 bases from V and 4 bases from J; junction bases left unmatched: 6.

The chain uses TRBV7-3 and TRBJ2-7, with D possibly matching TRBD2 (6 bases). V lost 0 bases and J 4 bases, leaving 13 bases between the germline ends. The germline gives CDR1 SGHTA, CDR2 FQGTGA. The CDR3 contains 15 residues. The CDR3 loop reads CASSLTPGGAYEQYF. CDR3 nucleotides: TGTGCCAGCAGCTTAACGCCCGGGGGTGCTTACGAGCAGTACTTC. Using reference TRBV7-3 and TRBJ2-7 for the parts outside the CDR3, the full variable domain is GAGVSQTPSNKVTEKGKYVELRCDPISGHTALYWYRQSLGQGPEFLIYFQGTGAADDSGLPNDRFFAVRPEGSVSTLKIQRTERGDSAVYLCASSLTPGGAYEQYFGPGTRLTVT.

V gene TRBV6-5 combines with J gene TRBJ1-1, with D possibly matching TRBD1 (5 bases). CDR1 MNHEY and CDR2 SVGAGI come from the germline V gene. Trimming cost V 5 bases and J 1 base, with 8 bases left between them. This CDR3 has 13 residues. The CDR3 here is CASSPGENTEAFF. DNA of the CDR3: TGTGCCAGCAGTCCGGGGGAGAACACTGAAGCTTTCTTT.

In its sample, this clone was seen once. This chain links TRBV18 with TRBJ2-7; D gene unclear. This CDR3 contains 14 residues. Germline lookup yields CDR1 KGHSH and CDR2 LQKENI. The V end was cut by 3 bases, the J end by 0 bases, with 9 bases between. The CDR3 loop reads CASSPAAASYEQYF. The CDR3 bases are TGTGCCAGCTCACCCGCCGCGGCCTCCTACGAGCAGTACTTC.

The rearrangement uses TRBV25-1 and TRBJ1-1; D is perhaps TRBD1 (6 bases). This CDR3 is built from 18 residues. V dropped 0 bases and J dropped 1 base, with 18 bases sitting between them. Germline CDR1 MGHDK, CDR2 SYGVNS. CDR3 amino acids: CASSEYLGAKHRNTEAFF. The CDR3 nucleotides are TGTGCCAGCAGTGAATATTTGGGGGCAAAGCACAGGAACACTGAAGCTTTCTTT.

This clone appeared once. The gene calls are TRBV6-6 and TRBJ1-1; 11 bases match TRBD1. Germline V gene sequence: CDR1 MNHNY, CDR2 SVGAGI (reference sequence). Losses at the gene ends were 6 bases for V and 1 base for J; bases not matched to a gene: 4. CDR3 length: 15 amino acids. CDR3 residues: CASSGQGARNTEAFF. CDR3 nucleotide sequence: TGTGCCAGCAGCGGACAGGGGGCCAGGAACACTGAAGCTTTCTTT.

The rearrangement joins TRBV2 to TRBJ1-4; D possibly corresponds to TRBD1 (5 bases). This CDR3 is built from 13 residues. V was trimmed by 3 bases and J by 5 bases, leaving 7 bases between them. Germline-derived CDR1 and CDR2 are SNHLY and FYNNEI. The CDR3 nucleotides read TGTGCCAGCAGTGACAGGGAGAATGAAAAACTGTTTTTT. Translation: CASSDRENEKLFF. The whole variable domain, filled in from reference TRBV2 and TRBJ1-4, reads EPEVTQTPSHQVTQMGQEVILRCVPISNHLYFYWYRQILGQKVEFLVSFYNNEISEKSEIFDDQFSVERPDGSNFTLKIRSTKLEDSAMYFCASSDRENEKLFFGSGTQLSVL.

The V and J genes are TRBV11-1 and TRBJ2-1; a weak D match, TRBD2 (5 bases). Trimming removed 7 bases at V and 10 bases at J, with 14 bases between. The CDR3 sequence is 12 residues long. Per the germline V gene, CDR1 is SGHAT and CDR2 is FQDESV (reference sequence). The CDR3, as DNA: TGTGCCAGCACCATCGGGCGGGCGGAGCAGTTCTTC. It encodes CASTIGRAEQFF.

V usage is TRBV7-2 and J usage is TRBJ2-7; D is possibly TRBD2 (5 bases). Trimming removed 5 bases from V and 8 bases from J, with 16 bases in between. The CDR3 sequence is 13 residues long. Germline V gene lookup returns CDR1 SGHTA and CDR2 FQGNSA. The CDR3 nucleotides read TGTGCCAGCAGCCTCGCCTGGGAGCAAAAGCAGTACTTC. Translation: CASSLAWEQKQYF.

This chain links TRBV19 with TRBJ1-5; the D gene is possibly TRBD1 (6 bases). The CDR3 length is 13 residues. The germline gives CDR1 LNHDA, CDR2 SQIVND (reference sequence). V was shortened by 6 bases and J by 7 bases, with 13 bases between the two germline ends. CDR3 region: CASSSSGGQPQHF. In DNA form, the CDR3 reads TGTGCCAGTAGCTCTTCCGGGGGCCAGCCCCAGCATTTT.

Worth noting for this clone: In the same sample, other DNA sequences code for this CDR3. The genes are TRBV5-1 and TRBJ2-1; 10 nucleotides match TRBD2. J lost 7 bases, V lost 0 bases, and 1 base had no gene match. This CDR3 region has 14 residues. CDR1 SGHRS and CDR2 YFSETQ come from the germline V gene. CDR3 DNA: TGCGCCAGCAGCTTGGGACTAGCGGGTAATGAGCAGTTCTTC. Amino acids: CASSLGLAGNEQFF.

The CDR3 sequence: CASSLIANYGYTF. CDR3 DNA sequence: TGTGCCAGCAGTTTAATAGCTAACTATGGCTACACCTTC. This chain links TRBV28 with TRBJ1-2; D is uncertain. Germline V lookup: CDR1 MDHEN, CDR2 SYDVKM. Between the trimmed V and J ends, which lost 2 bases and 0 bases, there was a span of 4 bases. The CDR3 is 13 amino acids.

CDR3 protein: CASSPVGGAPNTEAFF. As DNA, the CDR3 is TGTGCCAGCAGTCCCGTGGGGGGCGCCCCGAACACTGAAGCTTTCTTT. The chain employs TRBV28 and TRBJ1-1; D is perhaps TRBD1 (6 bases). Germline CDR1 and CDR2: MDHEN and SYDVKM. CDR3 length: 16 residues. Trimming took 5 bases from V and 1 from J, leaving 17 bases between them. The whole variable domain, remainder taken from reference TRBV28 and TRBJ1-1, is DVKVTQSSRYLVKRTGEKVFLECVQDMDHENMFWYRQDPGLGLRLIYFSYDVKMKEKGDIPEGYSVSREKKERFSLILESASTNQTSMYLCASSPVGGAPNTEAFFGQGTRLTVV.

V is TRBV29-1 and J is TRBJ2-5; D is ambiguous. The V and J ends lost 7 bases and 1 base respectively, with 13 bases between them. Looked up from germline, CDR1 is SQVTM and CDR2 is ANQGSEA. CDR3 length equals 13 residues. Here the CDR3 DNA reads TGCAGCGCCTCTAGAAACTTCCAAGAGACCCAGTACTTC. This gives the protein CSASRNFQETQYF.

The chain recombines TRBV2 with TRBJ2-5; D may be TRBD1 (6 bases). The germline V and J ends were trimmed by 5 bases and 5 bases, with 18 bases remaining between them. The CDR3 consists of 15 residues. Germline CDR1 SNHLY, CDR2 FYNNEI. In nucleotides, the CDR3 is TGTGCCAGCAGTTCCTACAGGGTGGATGGGGAGACCCAGTACTTC. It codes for CASSSYRVDGETQYF.

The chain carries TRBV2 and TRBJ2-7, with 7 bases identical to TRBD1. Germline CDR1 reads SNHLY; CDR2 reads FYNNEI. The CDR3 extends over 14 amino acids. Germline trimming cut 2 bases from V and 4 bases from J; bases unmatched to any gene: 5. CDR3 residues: CASSEQGDWYEQYF. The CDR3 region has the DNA TGTGCCAGCAGTGAACAGGGGGATTGGTACGAGCAGTACTTC. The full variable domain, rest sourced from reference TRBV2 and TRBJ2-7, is EPEVTQTPSHQVTQMGQEVILRCVPISNHLYFYWYRQILGQKVEFLVSFYNNEISEKSEIFDDQFSVERPDGSNFTLKIRSTKLEDSAMYFCASSEQGDWYEQYFGPGTRLTVT.

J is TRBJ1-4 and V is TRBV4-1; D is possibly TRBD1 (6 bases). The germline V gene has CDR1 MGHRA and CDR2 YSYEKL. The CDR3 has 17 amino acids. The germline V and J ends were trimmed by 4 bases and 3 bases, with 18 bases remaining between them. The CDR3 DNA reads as TGCGCCAGCAGCCCCACCAGGGGCCTCGGTTCTAATGAAAAACTGTTTTTT. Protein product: CASSPTRGLGSNEKLFF.

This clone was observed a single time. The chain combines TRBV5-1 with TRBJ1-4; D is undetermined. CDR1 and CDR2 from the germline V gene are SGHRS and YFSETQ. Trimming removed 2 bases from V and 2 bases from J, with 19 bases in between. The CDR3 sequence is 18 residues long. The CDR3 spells CASSLSGRQTSTNEKLFF. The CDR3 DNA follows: TGCGCCAGCAGCTTATCGGGTCGCCAGACCAGCACTAATGAAAAACTGTTTTTT.

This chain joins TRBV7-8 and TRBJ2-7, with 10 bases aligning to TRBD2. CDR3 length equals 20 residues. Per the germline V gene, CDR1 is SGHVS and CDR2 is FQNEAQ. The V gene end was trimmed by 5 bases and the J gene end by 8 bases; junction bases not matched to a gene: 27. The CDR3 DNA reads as TGTGCCAGCAGCGTTAGACCACCGGGACTAGCGCGACCCCTCGTCTCTCAGCAGTACTTC. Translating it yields CASSVRPPGLARPLVSQQYF. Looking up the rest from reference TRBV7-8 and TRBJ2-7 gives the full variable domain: GAGVSQSPRYKVAKRGQDVALRCDPISGHVSLFWYQQALGQGPEFLTYFQNEAQLDKSGLPSDRFFAERPEGSVSTLKIQRTQQEDSAVYLCASSVRPPGLARPLVSQQYFGPGTRLTVT.